The 27 T cell receptor beta chains reported below all come from one sample, sequenced in a study of cytomegalovirus exposure and HLA in healthy donors. Primers: 60 Vbeta forward and 13 Jbeta reverse. Assay: immunoSEQ multiplex PCR; the TCRdb copy retains only in-frame clones and omits some. The sample lists around 170,000 clones, over 65% occurring once. What was sequenced was PBMCs. The receptors originated from a woman in her fifties or sixties in good health and CMV-seropositive.

This clone was recorded once. The rearrangement uses TRBV4-1 and TRBJ2-1; 10 bases fit TRBD1. This CDR3 spans 17 amino acids. In germline, CDR1 is MGHRA, CDR2 YSYEKL. V shed 0 bases and J 12 bases; nucleotides not matched to a gene: 14. The CDR3 sequence: CASSQDYRDRGVRGQFF. The CDR3 DNA sequence: TGCGCCAGCAGCCAAGATTACCGGGACAGGGGTGTTAGGGGGCAGTTCTTC.

The sample holds a few counts of this clone. CDR3 protein: CASSPWGGTYEQYF. The DNA of the CDR3 is TGTGCCAGCAGCCCGTGGGGGGGGACCTACGAGCAGTACTTC. The V and J genes are TRBV5-6 and TRBJ2-7; 7 positions match TRBD2. Germline V gene data show CDR1 as SGHDT and CDR2 as YYEEEE. After removal of 4 bases from V and 2 bases from J, the junction contained 6 bases not matched to a gene. The CDR3 sequence is 14 residues long.

This chain links TRBV4-1 with TRBJ1-1; tentative D call: TRBD1 (5 bases). The germline V gene has CDR1 MGHRA and CDR2 YSYEKL. Trimming took 0 bases from V and 6 from J, leaving 14 bases between them. The CDR3 covers 15 residues. In DNA form, the CDR3 reads TGCGCCAGCAGCCAAGATTGGGGACTCGCTTCTGAAGCTTTCTTT. Encoded protein: CASSQDWGLASEAFF.

The CDR3 region is CASSQDLVPGYTF. The CDR3 DNA sequence: TGCGCCAGCAGCCAAGATCTAGTTCCTGGCTACACCTTC. The chain joins TRBV4-1 to TRBJ1-2; unclear D gene. This CDR3 has 13 residues. Trimming removed 0 bases at V and 7 bases at J, with 9 bases between. CDR1 is MGHRA and CDR2 is YSYEKL in the germline V gene.

The J gene is TRBJ1-1, the V gene TRBV18, with a possible D match to TRBD1 (6 bases). The germline V gene encodes CDR1 KGHSH and CDR2 LQKENI. This CDR3 has 12 residues. The V end was cut by 3 bases, the J end by 8 bases, with 10 bases between. For the CDR3, the DNA is TGTGCCAGCTCACCCAACAGGGAGGAAGCTTTCTTT. Encoded protein: CASSPNREEAFF.

CDR3 DNA sequence: TGTGCCAGCTCACCACGAGTTGACGAGCAGTACTTC. Residues: CASSPRVDEQYF. The V call is TRBV18, the J call TRBJ2-7; no clear D gene. The germline V gene has CDR1 KGHSH and CDR2 LQKENI. V lost 1 base, J lost 5 bases, and 6 bases lay in between. The CDR3 is 12 residues long.

The chain joins TRBV6-5 to TRBJ1-2; 9 bases are shared with TRBD1. The CDR3 has 14 amino acids. V trimming: 5 bases; J trimming: 4 bases; junction bases outside the gene matches: 5. In germline, CDR1 is MNHEY, CDR2 SVGAGI. CDR3: CASSEGDRAYGYTF. CDR3 DNA sequence: TGTGCCAGCAGTGAGGGGGACAGGGCCTATGGCTACACCTTC.

The chain joins TRBV6-5 to TRBJ2-5; 8 bases map to TRBD1. The DNA end is a closer match to TRBJ2-7, so the J assignment may be wrong. The V gene's germline CDR1 is MNHEY and CDR2 SVGAGI. CDR3 length: 13 residues. This CDR3 is CASSRGQVDEQYF. For the CDR3, the DNA is TGTGCCAGCTCTCGGGGACAGGTGGACGAGCAGTACTTC.

The rearrangement joins TRBV5-6 to TRBJ2-3; 8 nucleotides line up with TRBD2. CDR3 size: 17 residues. V trimming: 3 bases; J trimming: 5 bases; junction bases outside the gene matches: 14. CDR1 and CDR2 from the germline V gene are SGHDT and YYEEEE. The CDR3 DNA sequence: TGTGCCAGCAGCTGGAAGACGGGACTAGGAGGGGGAGATACGCAGTATTTT. Its translation is CASSWKTGLGGGDTQYF.

This clone was detected a few times. The rearrangement links TRBV28 to TRBJ1-2, with D tentatively TRBD1 (6 bases). V was clipped by 4 bases and J by 4 bases, with 13 bases between them. The length of the CDR3 is 14 residues. Germline assignment: CDR1 MDHEN and CDR2 SYDVKM. CDR3 in amino acids: CASSSTDRRYGYTF. The CDR3 DNA reads TGTGCCAGCAGTTCCACGGACAGACGCTATGGCTACACCTTC.

The sample holds a few counts of this clone. The CDR3 sequence: CASSLAGPNEKLFF. The CDR3 DNA reads TGTGCCAGCAGCTTGGCAGGGCCGAATGAAAAACTGTTTTTT. This chain joins TRBV13 and TRBJ1-4; the D gene is possibly TRBD1 (5 bases). The CDR3 extends over 14 amino acids. Trimming removed 3 bases at V and 5 bases at J, with 10 bases between. The germline gives CDR1 PRHDT, CDR2 FYEKMQ (reference sequence).

The chain recombines TRBV2 with TRBJ1-1; a weak D match, TRBD1 (5 bases). This CDR3 spans 13 amino acids. The ends were cut back, 5 bases at V and 3 bases at J, with 10 bases in the middle. Germline V CDR1 and CDR2: SNHLY, FYNNEI. CDR3 coding DNA: TGTGCCAGCAGTATACAGGTTTACACTGAAGCTTTCTTT. Translation gives CASSIQVYTEAFF.

This chain links TRBV2 with TRBJ2-3; 7 nucleotides align to TRBD2. The CDR3 totals 17 residues. Trimming cost V 3 bases and J 0 bases; bases outside gene matches: 9. Germline loops: CDR1 SNHLY, CDR2 FYNNEI. The CDR3 DNA reads TGTGCCAGCAGTGACGTGATGGGACTACCGAGCACAGATACGCAGTATTTT. It codes for CASSDVMGLPSTDTQYF.

V usage is TRBV28 and J usage is TRBJ1-5; 8 nucleotides align to TRBD1. This CDR3 is 15 amino acids long. V lost 6 bases to trimming and J lost 6 bases; unmatched junction nucleotides: 10. Germline-derived CDR1 and CDR2 are MDHEN and SYDVKM. DNA of the CDR3: TGTGCCAGCAGACCGGGACAGGTCCCGGGTCAGCCCCAGCATTTT. Amino acid sequence: CASRPGQVPGQPQHF. The full variable domain, its missing parts supplied by reference TRBV28 and TRBJ1-5, is DVKVTQSSRYLVKRTGEKVFLECVQDMDHENMFWYRQDPGLGLRLIYFSYDVKMKEKGDIPEGYSVSREKKERFSLILESASTNQTSMYLCASRPGQVPGQPQHFGDGTRLSIL.

The genes are TRBV6-5 and TRBJ1-4; no definite D call. The V gene's germline CDR1 is MNHEY and CDR2 SVGAGI. V was pared by 6 bases and J by 4 bases, with 12 bases between. This CDR3 spans 14 amino acids. The chain's CDR3 is CASRQPTRNEKLFF. As DNA, the CDR3 is TGTGCCAGCAGACAGCCAACCCGTAATGAAAAACTGTTTTTT.

The chain has TRBV7-2 and TRBJ1-6, with 8 nucleotides matching TRBD1. V gave up 3 bases and J gave up 9 bases; unmatched junction bases: 4. This CDR3 contains 14 residues. Germline loops: CDR1 SGHTA, CDR2 FQGNSA. CDR3 residues: CASSFGTGGSPLHF. The DNA for the CDR3 is TGTGCCAGCAGCTTCGGGACAGGAGGTTCACCCCTCCACTTT.

This sequence joins TRBV28 and TRBJ2-7, with D perhaps matching TRBD1 (6 bases). CDR3 length equals 13 residues. Germline V lookup: CDR1 MDHEN, CDR2 SYDVKM. Trimming cost V 6 bases and J 9 bases, with 18 bases left between them. CDR3 coding DNA: TGTGCCAGCAGCCTCACCCGGACAGTGGGGCAGTACTTC. As protein: CASSLTRTVGQYF.

V gene TRBV14 combines with J gene TRBJ1-2; 11 nucleotides align to TRBD1. Germline V gene data show CDR1 as SGHDN and CDR2 as FVKESK. The CDR3 sequence is 14 residues long. The ends lost 4 bases at V and 6 bases at J; junction bases unmatched: 4. CDR3 DNA: TGTGCCAGCAGCCTTCGGGACAGGGGGGATGGCTACACCTTC. Amino acid sequence: CASSLRDRGDGYTF.

This CDR3 is CASILEDRGEAFF. The DNA of the CDR3 is TGTGCCAGCATACTTGAGGACAGGGGAGAAGCTTTCTTT. The chain carries TRBV6-5 and TRBJ1-1, with 9 bases aligning to TRBD1. Germline V lookup: CDR1 MNHEY, CDR2 SVGAGI. V lost 7 bases to trimming and J lost 8 bases; unmatched junction nucleotides: 8. CDR3 length: 13 amino acids.

The V call is TRBV7-3, the J call TRBJ2-1, with 11 bases identical to TRBD1. Germline lookup yields CDR1 SGHTA and CDR2 FQGTGA. The CDR3 length is 16 residues. Unmatched junction bases numbered 7, after V lost 0 bases and J lost 9 bases. The CDR3 is CASSLTGGTGGIEQFF. The CDR3 bases are TGTGCCAGCAGCTTAACTGGGGGGACAGGGGGAATTGAGCAGTTCTTC.

The genes are TRBV9 and TRBJ1-1, with D perhaps TRBD1 (6 bases). Germline loops: CDR1 SGDLS, CDR2 YYNGEE. The V gene lost 3 bases and the J gene lost 0 bases, with 9 bases spanning the gap. The CDR3 totals 14 residues. The CDR3 loop reads CASSGDRMNTEAFF. The CDR3 DNA is TGTGCCAGCAGCGGCGACAGGATGAACACTGAAGCTTTCTTT.

This chain joins TRBV28 and TRBJ1-6, with D unclear. CDR3 length: 15 amino acids. Per germline, CDR1 MDHEN and CDR2 SYDVKM. Trimming cost V 3 bases and J 4 bases, with 10 bases left between them. CDR3 region: CASSLAVLYNSPLHF. In DNA form, the CDR3 reads TGTGCCAGCAGTTTGGCAGTTCTTTATAATTCACCCCTCCACTTT.

This clone appeared once. The CDR3 DNA reads TGTGCCAGTAGTATAGGCTGGGGGGAGGATCAGCCCCAGCATTTT. Amino acid sequence: CASSIGWGEDQPQHF. This chain connects TRBV19 to TRBJ1-5; possibly TRBD1 for D (5 bases). Germline V lookup: CDR1 LNHDA, CDR2 SQIVND (reference sequence). V gave up 1 base and J gave up 5 bases, with 12 bases separating them. CDR3 length: 15 amino acids.

This clone appeared a single time. The chain is built from TRBV6-6 and TRBJ2-3, with 7 bases lining up with TRBD1. The V gene's germline CDR1 is MNHNY and CDR2 SVGAGI (reference sequence). The CDR3 spans 15 residues. V gave up 8 bases and J gave up 1 base; unmatched junction bases: 9. CDR3 DNA sequence: TGTGCCAGCTCAAAGCAGGGGGATGGCACAGATACGCAGTATTTT. Its translation: CASSKQGDGTDTQYF.

The chain has TRBV19 and TRBJ1-1; 7 bases fit TRBD1. V shed 7 bases and J 4 bases; nucleotides not matched to a gene: 9. The CDR3 covers 14 residues. Germline V gene lookup returns CDR1 LNHDA and CDR2 SQIVND (reference sequence). This chain's CDR3 is CASTHGGGLTEAFF. CDR3 sequence (DNA): TGTGCCAGTACCCACGGAGGGGGCCTCACTGAAGCTTTCTTT.

This clone has a handful of counts. CDR3 sequence: CAISPTGGSQETQYF. CDR3 nucleotides: TGTGCCATCAGCCCCACGGGGGGGTCTCAAGAGACCCAGTACTTC. This rearrangement joins TRBV10-3 to TRBJ2-5, with 8 bases lining up with TRBD2. After removal of 6 bases from V and 2 bases from J, the junction contained 8 bases not matched to a gene. This CDR3 is 15 amino acids long. Germline assignment: CDR1 ENHRY and CDR2 SYGVKD.

This chain links TRBV19 with TRBJ1-2, with TRBD1 identical over 8 bases. V shed 4 bases and J 6 bases; nucleotides not matched to a gene: 7. The CDR3 spans 14 residues. CDR1 and CDR2 (germline): LNHDA, SQIVND (reference sequence). CDR3 region: CASSRLDRVDGYTF. The CDR3 DNA follows: TGTGCCAGTAGTAGATTGGACAGGGTGGATGGCTACACCTTC.